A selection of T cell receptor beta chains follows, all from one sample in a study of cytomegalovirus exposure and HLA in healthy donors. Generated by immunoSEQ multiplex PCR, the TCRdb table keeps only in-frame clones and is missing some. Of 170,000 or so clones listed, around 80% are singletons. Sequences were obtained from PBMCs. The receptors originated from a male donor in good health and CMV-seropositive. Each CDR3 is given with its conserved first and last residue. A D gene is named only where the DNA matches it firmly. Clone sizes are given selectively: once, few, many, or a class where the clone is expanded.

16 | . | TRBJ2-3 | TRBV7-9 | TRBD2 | TGTGCCAGCAGCGCCGGACTAGCGAAGATAACAGATACGCAGTATTTT | CASSAGLAKITDTQYF
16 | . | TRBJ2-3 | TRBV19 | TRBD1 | TGTGCCAGTAGTCTAAGGTCCGGGACAGCGACAGATACGCAGTATTTT | CASSLRSGTATDTQYF
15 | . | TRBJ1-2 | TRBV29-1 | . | TGCAGCGTTGAAGATCACGCAGGGCCAGGAGCGGGCTACACCTTC | CSVEDHAGPGAGYTF
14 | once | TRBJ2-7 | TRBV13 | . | TGTGCCAGCAGCCGAAGGGGGTTTTCCTACGAGCAGTACTTC | CASSRRGFSYEQYF
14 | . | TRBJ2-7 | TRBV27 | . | TGTGCCAGCAGCCCCAACGGGAGTTGGCGCGAGCAGTACTTC | CASSPNGSWREQYF
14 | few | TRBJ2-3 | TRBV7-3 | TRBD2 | TGTGCCAGCGCTAGCGGGAGTAGCACAGATACGCAGTATTTT | CASASGSSTDTQYF
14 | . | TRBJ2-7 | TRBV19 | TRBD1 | TGTGCCAGTACGCCGGTCCAGGGGGCCTACGAGCAGTACTTC | CASTPVQGAYEQYF
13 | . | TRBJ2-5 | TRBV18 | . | TGTGCCAGCTCCCCTGGGACTCAAGAGACCCAGTACTTC | CASSPGTQETQYF
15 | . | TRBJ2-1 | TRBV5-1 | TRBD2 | TGCGCCAGCAGCTGGTCTAGCGGACCTTACAATGAGCAGTTCTTC | CASSWSSGPYNEQFF
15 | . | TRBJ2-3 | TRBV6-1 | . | TGTGCCAGCAGTGAAAGGCCTAGCGGCACAGATACGCAGTATTTT | CASSERPSGTDTQYF
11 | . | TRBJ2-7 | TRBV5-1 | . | TGCGCCAGCAGAAGGAGCGACGAGCAGTACTTC | CASRRSDEQYF
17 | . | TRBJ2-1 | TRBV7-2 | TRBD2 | TGTGCCAGCAGCCCGGACGTCACTAGCGGGAGGTACAATGAGCAGTTCTTC | CASSPDVTSGRYNEQFF
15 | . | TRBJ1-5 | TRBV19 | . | TGTGCCAGTAGTATTATGGGGGGGAACCATCAGCCCCAGCATTTT | CASSIMGGNHQPQHF
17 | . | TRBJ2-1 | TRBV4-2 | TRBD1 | TGTGCCAGCAGCGCCCAGCCAGGGACAGGCATCGTCGATGAGCAGTTCTTC | CASSAQPGTGIVDEQFF
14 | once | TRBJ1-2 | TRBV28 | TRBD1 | TGTGCCAGCAGACGAGACAGGGGCGACTATGGCTACACCTTC | CASRRDRGDYGYTF
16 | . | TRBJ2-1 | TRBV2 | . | TGTGCCAGCAGTAGAGGGCGACAACTCAGGACTAATGAGCAGTTCTTC | CASSRGRQLRTNEQFF
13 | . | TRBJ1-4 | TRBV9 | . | TGTGCCAGCAGCGTAGGGGGGGGTGAAAAACTGTTTTTT | CASSVGGGEKLFF
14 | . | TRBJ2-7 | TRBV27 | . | TGTGCCAGCAGGTTGGCTGATATTTCTTACGAGCAGTACTTC | CASRLADISYEQYF
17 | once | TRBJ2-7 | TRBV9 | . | TGTGCCAGCAGCCCAAGGACAGTGATCCTAGTCGCCTACGAGCAGTACTTC | CASSPRTVILVAYEQYF
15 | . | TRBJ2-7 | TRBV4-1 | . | TGCGCCAGCAGCCCAAGCGGACTCCCTACGTACGAGCAGTACTTC | CASSPSGLPTYEQYF
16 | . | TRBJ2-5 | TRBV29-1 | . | TGCAGCGTTGAAGGGGGGGCTAGCGGTCCAGGGGAGACCCAGTACTTC | CSVEGGASGPGETQYF
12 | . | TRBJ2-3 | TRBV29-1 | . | TGCAGCGTTGATAGTTATGCGGATACGCAGTATTTT | CSVDSYADTQYF
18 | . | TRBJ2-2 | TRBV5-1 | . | TGCGCCAGCAGCTTGGCCTTGAACGGAGGGGTTCGCACCGGGGAGCTGTTTTTT | CASSLALNGGVRTGELFF
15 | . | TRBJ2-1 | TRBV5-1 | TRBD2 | TGCGCCAGCAGCTTGGGACTAGCGGGAATCAATGAGCAGTTCTTC | CASSLGLAGINEQFF
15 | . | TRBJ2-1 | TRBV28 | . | TGTGCCAGCAGTTTGTCGCAGAACGCCTACAATGAGCAGTTCTTC | CASSLSQNAYNEQFF
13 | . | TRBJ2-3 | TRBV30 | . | TGTGCCTGGAGACGAGATCTAGCGTCTACGCAGTATTTT | CAWRRDLASTQYF
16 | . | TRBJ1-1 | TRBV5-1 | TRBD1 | TGCGCCAGCAGCGATCGTATACAGGGGTCGAACACTGAAGCTTTCTTT | CASSDRIQGSNTEAFF
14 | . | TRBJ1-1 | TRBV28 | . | TGTGCCAGCAGTTTATACAGGCTGAACACTGAAGCTTTCTTT | CASSLYRLNTEAFF
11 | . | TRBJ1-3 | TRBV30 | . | TGTGCCTGGGAGCACGCGGACACCATATATTTT | CAWEHADTIYF
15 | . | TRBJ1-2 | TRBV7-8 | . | TGTGCCAGCAGCTATTCAGGGAGGCTTCGCTATGGCTACACCTTC | CASSYSGRLRYGYTF
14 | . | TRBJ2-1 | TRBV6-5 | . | TGTGCCAGCAGTTACTCTACAGGGCCCAATGAGCAGTTCTTC | CASSYSTGPNEQFF
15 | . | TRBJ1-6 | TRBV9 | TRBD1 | TGTGCCAGCAGCATCCGGGACAGGGAGAATTCACCCCTCCACTTT | CASSIRDRENSPLHF
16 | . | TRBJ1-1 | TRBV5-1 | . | TGCGCCAGCAGCTTGGGACAGGTTTTAATGAACACTGAAGCTTTCTTT | CASSLGQVLMNTEAFF
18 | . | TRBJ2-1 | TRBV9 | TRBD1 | TGTGCCAGCAGTCGTAGGGACAGGGGGGCGGCCACCTACAATGAGCAGTTCTTC | CASSRRDRGAATYNEQFF
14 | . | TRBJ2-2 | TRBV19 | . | TGTGCCAGTTATAAGACAGGCGGCACCGGGGAGCTGTTTTTT | CASYKTGGTGELFF
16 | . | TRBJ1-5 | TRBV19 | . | TGTGCCAGTAGTCTAAACCCCAGGGGAAAATGGCAGCCCCAGCATTTT | CASSLNPRGKWQPQHF
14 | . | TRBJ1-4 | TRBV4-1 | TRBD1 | TGCGCCACCTCACAGGGGCCGGATAATGAAAAACTGTTTTTT | CATSQGPDNEKLFF
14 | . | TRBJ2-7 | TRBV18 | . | TGTGCCAGCTCACCACCCGCGGGGTGGTACGAGCAGTACTTC | CASSPPAGWYEQYF
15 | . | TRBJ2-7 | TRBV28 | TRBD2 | TGTGCCAGCAGGGGGGGGTCGGGGGGCTCCTACGAGCAGTACTTC | CASRGGSGGSYEQYF
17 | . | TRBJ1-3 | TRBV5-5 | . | TGTGCCAGCAGCTACGTGGATGGGGCTAGCTCTGGAAACACCATATATTTT | CASSYVDGASSGNTIYF
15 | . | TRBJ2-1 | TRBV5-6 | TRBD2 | TGTGCCAGCAGCTTAGTAGCGGGAGTCTACAATGAGCAGTTCTTC | CASSLVAGVYNEQFF
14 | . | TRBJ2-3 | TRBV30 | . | TGTGCCTGGAGTTCAGGGGTGGGCACAGATACGCAGTATTTT | CAWSSGVGTDTQYF
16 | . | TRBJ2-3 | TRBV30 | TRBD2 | TGTGCCTGGAGCAAGACTAGCGGGGCTAGCACAGATACGCAGTATTTT | CAWSKTSGASTDTQYF
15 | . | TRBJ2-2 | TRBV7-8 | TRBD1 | TGTGCCAGCAGCTTAGCAGGGGACAGCTCCGGGGAGCTGTTTTTT | CASSLAGDSSGELFF
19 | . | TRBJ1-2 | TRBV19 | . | TGTGCCAGTAGTAACCCCCGGGGGGTTACAGGGCTCGCGAACTATGGCTACACCTTC | CASSNPRGVTGLANYGYTF
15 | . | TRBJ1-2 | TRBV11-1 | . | TGTGCCAGCAGCCCAGTGTCACAGTTGAACTATGGCTACACCTTC | CASSPVSQLNYGYTF
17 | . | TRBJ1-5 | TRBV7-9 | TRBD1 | TGTTCCAGCAGCGGACAGGGGGATCTTTATAGCAATCAGCCCCAGCATTTT | CSSSGQGDLYSNQPQHF
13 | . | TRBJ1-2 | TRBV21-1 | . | TGTGCCAGCAGACGGGACATTGAGTATGGCTACACCTTC | CASRRDIEYGYTF
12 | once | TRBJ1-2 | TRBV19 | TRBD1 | TGTGCCAGTAGGGGACAGAACTATGGCTACACCTTC | CASRGQNYGYTF
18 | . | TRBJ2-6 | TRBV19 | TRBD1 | TGTGCCAGTACTTTAAAAGGGACAGGGGTAGGAGGGGCCAACGTCCTGACTTTC | CASTLKGTGVGGANVLTF
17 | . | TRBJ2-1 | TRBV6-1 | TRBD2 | TGTGCCAGCAGTGAAGGGACTAGCGGGAGTTGGAACAATGAGCAGTTCTTC | CASSEGTSGSWNNEQFF
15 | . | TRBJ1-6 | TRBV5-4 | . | TGTGCCAGCAGTTCACAGGGTTCCTATAATTCACCCCTCCACTTT | CASSSQGSYNSPLHF
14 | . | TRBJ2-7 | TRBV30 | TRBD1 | TGTGCCTGGACTCTGGGACAGGGCTCCTACGAGCAGTACTTC | CAWTLGQGSYEQYF
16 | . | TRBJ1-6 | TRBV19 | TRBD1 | TGTGCCAGTAGTATAGTTGGGACAGGGGGTAATTCACCCCTCCACTTT | CASSIVGTGGNSPLHF
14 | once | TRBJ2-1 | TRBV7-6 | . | TGTGCCAGCAGCTTAGGTTCCCTAACCTATGAGCAGTTCTTC | CASSLGSLTYEQFF
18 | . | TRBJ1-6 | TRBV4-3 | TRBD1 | TGCGCCAGCAGCCAGGACCCGGCCAGGGGGTATTATAATTCACCCCTCCACTTT | CASSQDPARGYYNSPLHF
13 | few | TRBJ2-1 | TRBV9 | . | TGTGCCAGCAGCGGAGGACCGGGGGATGAGCAGTTCTTC | CASSGGPGDEQFF
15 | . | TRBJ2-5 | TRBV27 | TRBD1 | TGTGCCAGCAGTTCCCAAAATGACAGGGATGAGACCCAGTACTTC | CASSSQNDRDETQYF